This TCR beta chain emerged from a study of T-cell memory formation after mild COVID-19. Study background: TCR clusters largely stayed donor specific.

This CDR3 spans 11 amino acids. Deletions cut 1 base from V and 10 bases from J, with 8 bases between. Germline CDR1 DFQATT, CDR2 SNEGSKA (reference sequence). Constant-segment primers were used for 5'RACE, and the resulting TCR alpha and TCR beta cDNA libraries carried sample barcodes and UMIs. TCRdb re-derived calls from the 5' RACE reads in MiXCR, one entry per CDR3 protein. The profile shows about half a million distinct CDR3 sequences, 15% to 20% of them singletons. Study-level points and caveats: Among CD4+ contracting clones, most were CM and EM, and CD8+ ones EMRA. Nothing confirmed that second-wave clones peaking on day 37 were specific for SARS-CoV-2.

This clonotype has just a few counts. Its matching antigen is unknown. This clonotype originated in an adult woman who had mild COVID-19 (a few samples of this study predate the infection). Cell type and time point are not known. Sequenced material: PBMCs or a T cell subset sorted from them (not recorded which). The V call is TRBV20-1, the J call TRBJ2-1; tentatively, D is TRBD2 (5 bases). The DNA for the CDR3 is TGCAGTGCTAGAGGGAGGAGAGAGCAGTTCTTC. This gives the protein CSARGRREQFF.